This entry lists 9 T cell receptor beta chains sequenced from one sample in a study of cytomegalovirus exposure and HLA in healthy donors. Here immunoSEQ multiplex PCR was the method, and the copy in TCRdb shows in-frame clones only, minus some. The repertoire holds some 80,000 clones, with approximately 96% as singletons. Sequenced: PBMCs. The origin of the receptors is a woman under 30 in good health and CMV-seronegative.

The rearrangement links TRBV27 to TRBJ1-6; weak D call: TRBD1 (5 bases). Deletions cut 5 bases from V and 7 bases from J, with 15 bases between. The CDR3 is 15 amino acids. Germline assignment: CDR1 MNHEY and CDR2 SMNVEV (reference sequence). In DNA, the CDR3 is TGTGCCAGCAGTGTGGGAACAGGACAAAATTCACCCCTCCACTTT. Translating gives CASSVGTGQNSPLHF.

The chain carries TRBV28 and TRBJ1-1; 8 bases line up with TRBD1. The CDR3 loop spans 15 amino acids. From germline, CDR1 is MDHEN and CDR2 SYDVKM. V was pared by 4 bases and J by 2 bases, with 6 bases of the junction left unmatched. CDR3 bases: TGTGCCAGCAGTTCGGACAGGGCGACTAACACTGAAGCTTTCTTT. Protein sequence: CASSSDRATNTEAFF.

The J gene is TRBJ1-1, the V gene TRBV9; D not resolved. V lost 0 bases and J 5 bases, leaving 8 bases between the germline ends. Germline lookup yields CDR1 SGDLS and CDR2 YYNGEE. The CDR3 spans 13 residues. CDR3 nucleotides: TGTGCCAGCAGCGTAGGACCGGGGACTGAAGCTTTCTTT. Its protein product is CASSVGPGTEAFF.

V is TRBV15 and J is TRBJ2-3; D possibly corresponds to TRBD2 (6 bases). The CDR3 spans 16 residues. The germline V and J ends were trimmed by 0 bases and 4 bases, with 14 bases remaining between them. Per germline, CDR1 LNHNV and CDR2 YYDKDF (reference sequence). CDR3 nucleotide sequence: TGTGCCACCAGCAGAGAATTTGCTAGCGCGCCAGATACGCAGTATTTT. It is translated as CATSREFASAPDTQYF.

The rearrangement uses TRBV29-1 and TRBJ2-7; D ambiguous. The CDR3 covers 11 residues. Germline lookup yields CDR1 SQVTM and CDR2 ANQGSEA. V dropped 4 bases and J dropped 3 bases, with 7 bases sitting between them. The CDR3 protein is CSVVIRYEQYF. DNA of the CDR3: TGCAGCGTTGTTATTCGCTACGAGCAGTACTTC.

The chain is built from TRBV5-1 and TRBJ2-3; 7 positions match TRBD1. V shed 8 bases and J 3 bases; nucleotides not matched to a gene: 15. The CDR3 length is 16 residues. Germline values: CDR1 SGHRS, CDR2 YFSETQ. DNA of the CDR3: TGCGCCAGTACTAGACAGGGAGAGGTTCTGACAGATACGCAGTATTTT. This gives the protein CASTRQGEVLTDTQYF.

This sequence joins TRBV25-1 and TRBJ2-5; 7 bases are shared with TRBD1. Germline lookup yields CDR1 MGHDK and CDR2 SYGVNS. J was trimmed by 1 base and V by 4 bases; bases with no gene match: 3. This CDR3 region has 14 residues. CDR3 sequence (DNA): TGTGCCAGCAGTGTCCCAGGGGGCCAAGAGACCCAGTACTTC. This sequence encodes CASSVPGGQETQYF. The whole variable domain, filled in from reference TRBV25-1 and TRBJ2-5, reads EADIYQTPRYLVIGTGKKITLECSQTMGHDKMYWYQQDPGMELHLIHYSYGVNSTEKGDLSSESTVSRIRTEHFPLTLESARPSHTSQYLCASSVPGGQETQYFGPGTRLLVL.

J is TRBJ2-3 and V is TRBV27; TRBD2 matches at 9 bases. After removal of 2 bases from V and 6 bases from J, the junction contained 9 bases not matched to a gene. The CDR3 totals 16 residues. CDR1 and CDR2 (germline): MNHEY, SMNVEV (reference sequence). The CDR3 is CASSLGTSRNLDTQYF. The CDR3 DNA reads as TGTGCCAGCAGTTTAGGGACTAGCCGAAATTTGGATACGCAGTATTTT.

This clone was recorded only once. The V and J genes are TRBV7-2 and TRBJ2-2, with 7 bases matching TRBD1. CDR1 and CDR2 (germline): SGHTA, FQGNSA. The CDR3 loop spans 15 amino acids. The V segment lost 3 bases and the J segment 7 bases; nucleotides outside the gene matches: 8. For the CDR3, the DNA is TGTGCCAGCAGCTTGGGTCGACAGGGCGGCGGGGAGCTGTTTTTT. It translates to CASSLGRQGGGELFF.